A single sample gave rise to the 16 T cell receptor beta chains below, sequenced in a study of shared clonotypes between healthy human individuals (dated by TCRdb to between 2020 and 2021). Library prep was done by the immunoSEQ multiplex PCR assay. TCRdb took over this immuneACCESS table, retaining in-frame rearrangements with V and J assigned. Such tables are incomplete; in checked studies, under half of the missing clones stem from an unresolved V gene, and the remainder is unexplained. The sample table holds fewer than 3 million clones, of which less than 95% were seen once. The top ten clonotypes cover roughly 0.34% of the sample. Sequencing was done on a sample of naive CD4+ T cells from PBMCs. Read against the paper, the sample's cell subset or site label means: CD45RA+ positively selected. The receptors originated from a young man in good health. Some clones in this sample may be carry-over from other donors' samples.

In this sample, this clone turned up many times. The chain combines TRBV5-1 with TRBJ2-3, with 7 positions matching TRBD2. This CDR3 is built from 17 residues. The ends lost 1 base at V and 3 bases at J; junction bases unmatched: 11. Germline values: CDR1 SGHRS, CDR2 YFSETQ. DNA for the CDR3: TGCGCCAGCAGCTTGAGGTATGGCGGGAGAAATACAGATACGCAGTATTTT. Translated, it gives CASSLRYGGRNTDTQYF. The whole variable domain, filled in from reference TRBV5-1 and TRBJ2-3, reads KAGVTQTPRYLIKTRGQQVTLSCSPISGHRSVSWYQQTPGQGLQFLFEYFSETQRNKGNFPGRFSGRQFSNSRSEMNVSTLELGDSALYLCASSLRYGGRNTDTQYFGPGTRLTVL.

The CDR3 region has the DNA TGTGCCAGCAGCCAAGATGGGATAGAGGCATGGAGCTCCTACGAGCAGTACTTC. It codes for CASSQDGIEAWSSYEQYF. V is TRBV14 and J is TRBJ2-7, with no clear D. Germline V gene data show CDR1 as SGHDN and CDR2 as FVKESK. Trimming left V 0 bases short and J 0 bases short, with 18 bases between. CDR3 length: 18 amino acids.

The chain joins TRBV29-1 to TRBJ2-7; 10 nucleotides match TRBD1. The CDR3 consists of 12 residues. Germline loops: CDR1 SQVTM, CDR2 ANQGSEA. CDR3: CSSSGQGYEQYF. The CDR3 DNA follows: TGCAGTTCATCGGGACAGGGGTACGAGCAGTACTTC.

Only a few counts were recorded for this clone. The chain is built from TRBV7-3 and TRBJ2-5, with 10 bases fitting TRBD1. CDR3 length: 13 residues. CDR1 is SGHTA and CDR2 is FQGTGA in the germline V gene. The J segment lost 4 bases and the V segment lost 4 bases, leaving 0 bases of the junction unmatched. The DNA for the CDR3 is TGTGCCAGCAGCTGGACAGGGGGAGAGACCCAGTACTTC. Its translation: CASSWTGGETQYF. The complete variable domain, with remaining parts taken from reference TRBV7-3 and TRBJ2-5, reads GAGVSQTPSNKVTEKGKYVELRCDPISGHTALYWYRQSLGQGPEFLIYFQGTGAADDSGLPNDRFFAVRPEGSVSTLKIQRTERGDSAVYLCASSWTGGETQYFGPGTRLLVL.

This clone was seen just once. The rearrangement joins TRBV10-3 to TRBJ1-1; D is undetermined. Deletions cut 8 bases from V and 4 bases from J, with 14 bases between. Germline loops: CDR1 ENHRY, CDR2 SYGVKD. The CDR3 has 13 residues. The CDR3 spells CAIRTREVTEAFF. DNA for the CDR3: TGTGCCATCCGAACCCGGGAGGTCACTGAAGCTTTCTTT.

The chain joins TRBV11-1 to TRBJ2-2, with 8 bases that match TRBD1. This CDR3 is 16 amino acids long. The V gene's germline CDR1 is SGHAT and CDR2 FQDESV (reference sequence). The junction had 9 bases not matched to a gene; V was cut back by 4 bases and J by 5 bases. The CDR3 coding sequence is TGTGCCAGCAGCTCGAGGACAGGGCGAGGGACCGGGGAGCTGTTTTTT. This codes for CASSSRTGRGTGELFF. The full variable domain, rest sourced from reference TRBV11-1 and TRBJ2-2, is EAEVAQSPRYKITEKSQAVAFWCDPISGHATLYWYRQILGQGPELLVQFQDESVVDDSQLPKDRFSAERLKGVDSTLKIQPAELGDSAMYLCASSSRTGRGTGELFFGEGSRLTVL.

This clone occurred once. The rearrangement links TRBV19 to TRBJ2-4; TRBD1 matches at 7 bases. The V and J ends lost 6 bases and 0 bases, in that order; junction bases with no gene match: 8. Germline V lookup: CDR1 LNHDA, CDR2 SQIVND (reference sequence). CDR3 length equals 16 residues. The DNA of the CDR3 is TGTGCCAGTAGCCCGAGGGGACAGCGAGCCAAAAACATTCAGTACTTC. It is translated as CASSPRGQRAKNIQYF.

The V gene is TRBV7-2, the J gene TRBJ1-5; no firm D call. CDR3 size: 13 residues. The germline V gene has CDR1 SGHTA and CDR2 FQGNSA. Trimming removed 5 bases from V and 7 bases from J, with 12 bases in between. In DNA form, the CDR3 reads TGTGCCAGCAGCGGTACAAGGCGACAGCCCCAGCATTTT. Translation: CASSGTRRQPQHF. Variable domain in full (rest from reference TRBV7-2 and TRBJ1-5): GAGVSQSPSNKVTEKGKDVELRCDPISGHTALYWYRQSLGQGLEFLIYFQGNSAPDKSGLPSDRFSAERTGGSVSTLTIQRTQQEDSAVYLCASSGTRRQPQHFGDGTRLSIL.

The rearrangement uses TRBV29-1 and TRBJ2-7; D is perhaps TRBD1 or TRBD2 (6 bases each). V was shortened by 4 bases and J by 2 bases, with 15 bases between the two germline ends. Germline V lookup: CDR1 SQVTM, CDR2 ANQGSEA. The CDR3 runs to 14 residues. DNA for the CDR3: TGCAGCGTTGCCGGGAGACAGGCCGCCTACGAGCAGTACTTC. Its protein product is CSVAGRQAAYEQYF.

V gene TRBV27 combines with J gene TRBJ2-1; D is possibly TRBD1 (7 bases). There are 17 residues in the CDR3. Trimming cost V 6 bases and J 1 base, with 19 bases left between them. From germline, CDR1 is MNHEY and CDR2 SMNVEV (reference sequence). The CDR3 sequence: CASRATNRGLSYNEQFF. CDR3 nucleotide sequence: TGTGCCAGCAGAGCTACTAACAGGGGACTTTCCTACAATGAGCAGTTCTTC.

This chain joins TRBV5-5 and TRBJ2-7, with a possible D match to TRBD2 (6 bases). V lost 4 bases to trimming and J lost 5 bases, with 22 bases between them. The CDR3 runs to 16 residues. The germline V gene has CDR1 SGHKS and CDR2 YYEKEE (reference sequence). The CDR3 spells CASSRLSGDSRNEQYF. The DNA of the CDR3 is TGTGCCAGCAGCCGATTATCGGGAGACAGCCGCAACGAGCAGTACTTC.

In DNA, the CDR3 is TGTGCCAGCAGCTGCTACAGGGATTCCTACGAGCAGTACTTC. Its translation is CASSCYRDSYEQYF. The genes are TRBV11-3 and TRBJ2-7, with D perhaps matching TRBD1 (6 bases). The CDR3 is 14 residues long. Germline-derived CDR1 and CDR2 are SGHNT and YENEEA. V shed 4 bases and J shed 1 base, with 11 bases lying between them. Using reference TRBV11-3 and TRBJ2-7 for the parts outside the CDR3, the full variable domain is EAGVVQSPRYKIIEKKQPVAFWCNPISGHNTLYWYLQNLGQGPELLIRYENEEAVDDSQLPKDRFSAERLKGVDSTLKIQPAELGDSAVYLCASSCYRDSYEQYFGPGTRLTVT.

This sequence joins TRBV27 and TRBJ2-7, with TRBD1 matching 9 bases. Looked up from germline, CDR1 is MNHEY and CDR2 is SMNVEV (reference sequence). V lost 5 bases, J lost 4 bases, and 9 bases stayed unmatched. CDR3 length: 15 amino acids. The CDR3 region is CASSSHRGRIYEQYF. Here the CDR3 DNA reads TGTGCCAGCAGTAGCCACAGGGGGCGAATATACGAGCAGTACTTC.

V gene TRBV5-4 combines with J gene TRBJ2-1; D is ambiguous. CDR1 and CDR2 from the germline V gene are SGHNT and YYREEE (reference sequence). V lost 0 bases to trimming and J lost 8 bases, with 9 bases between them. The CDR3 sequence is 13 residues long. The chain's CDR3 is CASSLAGGYEQFF. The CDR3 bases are TGTGCCAGCAGCTTGGCCGGCGGATATGAGCAGTTCTTC.

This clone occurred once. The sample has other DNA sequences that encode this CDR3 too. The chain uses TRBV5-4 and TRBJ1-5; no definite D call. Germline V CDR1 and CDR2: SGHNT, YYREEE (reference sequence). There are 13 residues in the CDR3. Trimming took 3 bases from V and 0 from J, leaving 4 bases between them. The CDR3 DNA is TGTGCCAGCAGCTCCGATAGCAATCAGCCCCAGCATTTT. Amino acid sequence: CASSSDSNQPQHF.

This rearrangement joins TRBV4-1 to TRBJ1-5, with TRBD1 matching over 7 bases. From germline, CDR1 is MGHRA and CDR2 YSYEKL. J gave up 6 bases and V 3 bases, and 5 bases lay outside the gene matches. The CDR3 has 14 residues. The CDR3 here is CASSQGTVVQPQHF. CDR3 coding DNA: TGCGCCAGCAGCCAGGGGACAGTGGTTCAGCCCCAGCATTTT.